Shown below are 20 T cell receptor beta chains from a single sample sequenced in a study of blood T cells in healthy people across ages (dated by TCRdb to 2015 to 2017). Library construction relied on 5' RACE. The sequencer was an Illumina HiSeq 2500. A second PCR of about 6 to 12 cycles was run with a J-beta primer mix and a sample-barcoded 5' primer. Using fastp at Q25 and MiXCR, TCRdb reprocessed the public reads and kept productive beta chains. Under each unique CDR3 protein, matching rows form one entry showing the most common genes and DNA. The sample table shows hundreds of thousands of distinct CDR3 sequences, and around three fifths are seen once. The ten largest clones represent roughly 34% of the sample. Sequenced material: blood. The receptors derive from a man aged 55-75 years in good health.

This clonotype has only one observation. The rearrangement joins TRBV4-1 to TRBJ2-1; a possible D gene is TRBD1 (5 bases). Trimming stripped 2 bases from V and 5 bases from J, with 10 bases between. CDR3 length equals 14 residues. The germline V gene has CDR1 MGHRA and CDR2 YSYEKL. The CDR3 DNA reads as TGCGCCAGCAGCCAATTTGACAGCCACAATGAGCAGTTCTTC. It encodes CASSQFDSHNEQFF.

There are a few counts of this clonotype. The V call is TRBV28, the J call TRBJ2-1; D is perhaps TRBD1 or TRBD2 (5 bases each). Trimming stripped 7 bases from V and 4 bases from J, with 14 bases between. The CDR3 has 14 residues. Germline V gives CDR1 MDHEN, CDR2 SYDVKM. The CDR3 reads CASTGAGRYNEQFF. As DNA, the CDR3 is TGTGCCAGCACCGGGGCCGGCCGGTACAATGAGCAGTTCTTC.

This clonotype showed up just once. V gene TRBV9 combines with J gene TRBJ2-5; a weak D match, TRBD2 (6 bases). From germline, CDR1 is SGDLS and CDR2 YYNGEE. CDR3 length: 15 residues. The germline V and J ends were trimmed by 0 bases and 7 bases, with 16 bases remaining between them. For the CDR3, the DNA is TGTGCCAGCAGCGTAGAAGTCCAAGCGGGCGGGACCCAGTACTTC. Translation gives CASSVEVQAGGTQYF.

The chain couples TRBV7-6 to TRBJ2-5; 10 nucleotides agree with TRBD2. The CDR3 has 18 amino acids. Germline trimming cut 0 bases from V and 1 base from J; bases unmatched to any gene: 8. Germline V gene lookup returns CDR1 SGHVS and CDR2 FNYEAQ. This CDR3 reads CASSLAPTSGPIQETQYF. CDR3 DNA sequence: TGTGCCAGCAGCTTAGCCCCGACTAGCGGGCCCATCCAAGAGACCCAGTACTTC.

This chain uses TRBV5-6 with TRBJ2-7; tentatively, D is TRBD1 (6 bases). This CDR3 contains 15 residues. Germline CDR1 is SGHDT and CDR2 is YYEEEE. Trimming left V 2 bases short and J 0 bases short, with 12 bases between. In DNA form, the CDR3 reads TGTGCCAGCAGCTTTGCACAGGGTACCTCCTACGAGCAGTACTTC. Translating gives CASSFAQGTSYEQYF. The full variable domain, with the rest looked up from reference TRBV5-6 and TRBJ2-7, is DAGVTQSPTHLIKTRGQQVTLRCSPKSGHDTVSWYQQALGQGPQFIFQYYEEEERQRGNFPDRFSGHQFPNYSSELNVNALLLGDSALYLCASSFAQGTSYEQYFGPGTRLTVT.

This clonotype was counted once. The chain joins TRBV6-1 to TRBJ2-1; D possibly uses TRBD1 or TRBD2 (5 bases each). The CDR3 is 14 amino acids. The V gene lost 3 bases and the J gene lost 5 bases, with 11 bases spanning the gap. CDR1 is MNHNS, CDR2 SASEGT, per germline. Here the CDR3 reads CASSDPGRHNEQFF. CDR3 DNA sequence: TGTGCCAGCAGTGACCCAGGGAGACACAATGAGCAGTTCTTC.

The CDR3 region has the DNA TGTGCCAGCAGTTCCCGCGGAGGGGCCGGCTATGGCTACACCTTC. This encodes CASSSRGGAGYGYTF. The gene calls are TRBV12-3 or TRBV12-4 and TRBJ1-2; possibly TRBD1 for D (5 bases). This CDR3 comprises 15 residues. V was cut by 4 bases and J by 4 bases, with 16 bases left in between.

V gene TRBV7-2 combines with J gene TRBJ1-1, with D hard to call. V lost 1 base and J lost 5, with 8 bases in between. Germline V CDR1 and CDR2: SGHTA, FQGNSA. The CDR3 spans 13 residues. The CDR3 bases are TGTGCCAGCAGCTTAGGGTCGGCGACTGAAGCTTTCTTT. This codes for CASSLGSATEAFF.

The rearrangement links TRBV24-1 to TRBJ1-4; 9 bases align to TRBD1. CDR3 length: 15 residues. CDR1 KGHDR and CDR2 SFDVKD come from the germline V gene. V was clipped by 4 bases and J by 8 bases; unmatched bases: 7. The CDR3, as DNA: TGTGCCACCAGTGACCCGACAGGGGGTAGCGAAAAACTGTTTTTT. Translating it yields CATSDPTGGSEKLFF.

This chain links TRBV5-5 with TRBJ2-5; D may be TRBD1 (5 bases). CDR1 and CDR2 (germline): SGHKS, YYEKEE (reference sequence). This CDR3 region has 14 residues. The ends were cut back, 4 bases at V and 3 bases at J, with 13 bases in the middle. The CDR3 reads CASSATGREETQYF. CDR3 DNA: TGTGCCAGCAGCGCTACAGGACGCGAAGAGACCCAGTACTTC.

The chain is built from TRBV20-1 and TRBJ2-5, with D tentatively TRBD1 (6 bases). The CDR3 has 14 amino acids. Trimming took 5 bases from V and 4 from J, leaving 17 bases between them. CDR1 and CDR2 (germline): DFQATT, SNEGSKA (reference sequence). The DNA for the CDR3 is TGCAGTGCTGGACGAGCAGGGGAAAGAGAGACCCAGTACTTC. Translation gives CSAGRAGERETQYF.

The gene calls are TRBV5-5 and TRBJ2-1; 9 positions agree with TRBD2. Per germline, CDR1 SGHKS and CDR2 YYEKEE (reference sequence). CDR3 length: 16 residues. V was clipped by 0 bases and J by 6 bases; unmatched bases: 7. The DNA of the CDR3 is TGTGCCAGCAGCTTGGGGGGTAGCGGGGGTTGCAATGAGCAGTTCTTC. This codes for CASSLGGSGGCNEQFF.

The sample holds a few counts of this clonotype. The chain combines TRBV20-1 with TRBJ2-5, with TRBD2 matching 7 bases. The V and J ends lost 4 bases and 3 bases, in that order; junction bases with no gene match: 8. Germline CDR1 reads DFQATT; CDR2 reads SNEGSKA (reference sequence). The CDR3 totals 14 residues. As DNA, the CDR3 is TGCAGTGCTAATCGACTAGCCCCGAAAGAGACCCAGTACTTC. Translating gives CSANRLAPKETQYF.

This clonotype appeared a few times. The rearrangement links TRBV5-1 to TRBJ1-2, with D perhaps matching TRBD1 (5 bases). Germline CDR1 SGHRS, CDR2 YFSETQ. The CDR3 extends over 14 amino acids. Trimming left V 4 bases short and J 8 bases short, with 18 bases between. CDR3 amino acids: CASSDQNSGPGYTF. CDR3 in DNA: TGCGCCAGCAGCGACCAAAACTCAGGGCCCGGCTACACCTTC.

This clonotype was observed a handful of times. The J gene is TRBJ2-7, the V gene TRBV20-1; the match to TRBD2 covers 16 bases. The J segment lost 2 bases and the V segment lost 0 bases, leaving 4 bases of the junction unmatched. CDR1 is DFQATT, CDR2 SNEGSKA, per germline (reference sequence). This CDR3 has 17 residues. This CDR3 reads CSARELGTSGGAYEQYF. The DNA of the CDR3 is TGCAGTGCTAGAGAACTGGGGACTAGCGGGGGGGCCTACGAGCAGTACTTC.

The chain employs TRBV7-2 and TRBJ2-1, with TRBD2 matching over 11 bases. There are 13 residues in the CDR3. Germline-derived CDR1 and CDR2 are SGHTA and FQGNSA. Unmatched junction bases numbered 7, after V lost 6 bases and J lost 12 bases. Written as DNA, the CDR3 is TGTGCCAGCAGTATGTATAGCGGGGGGGGGCAGTTCTTC. It yields the protein CASSMYSGGGQFF.

The chain uses TRBV5-1 and TRBJ2-4; 7 bases agree with TRBD1. This CDR3 spans 15 amino acids. The junction had 17 bases not matched to a gene; V was cut back by 4 bases and J by 13 bases. Germline CDR1 reads SGHRS; CDR2 reads YFSETQ. CDR3 DNA: TGCGCCAGCAGCCCCGGACAGGAAATAACGAGGGAGCAGTACTTC. It translates to CASSPGQEITREQYF.

CDR3 loop: CATSEGSSSTDTQYF. The CDR3, as DNA: TGTGCCACCAGTGAAGGAAGTTCTAGCACAGATACGCAGTATTTT. The chain combines TRBV24-1 with TRBJ2-3; D gene uncertain. The CDR3 extends over 15 amino acids. The V end lost 4 bases, the J end lost 0 bases, and 10 bases lay between the germline ends. From germline, CDR1 is KGHDR and CDR2 SFDVKD.

The rearrangement links TRBV6-1 to TRBJ2-7; no firm D call. This CDR3 comprises 14 residues. V lost 3 bases and J 0 bases, leaving 9 bases between the germline ends. Germline V gene sequence: CDR1 MNHNS, CDR2 SASEGT. The CDR3 DNA sequence: TGTGCCAGCAGTGATTCTAGTACCTCCTACGAGCAGTACTTC. This sequence encodes CASSDSSTSYEQYF.

This clonotype occurred a few times. J is TRBJ2-7 and V is TRBV7-2; D is undetermined. The CDR3 runs to 13 residues. Germline V gene data show CDR1 as SGHTA and CDR2 as FQGNSA. Trimming removed 4 bases at V and 3 bases at J, with 10 bases between. The CDR3 reads CASSSQSGYEQYF. The CDR3 region has the DNA TGTGCCAGCAGCTCGCAGAGTGGCTACGAGCAGTACTTC. The full variable domain, its missing parts supplied by reference TRBV7-2 and TRBJ2-7, is GAGVSQSPSNKVTEKGKDVELRCDPISGHTALYWYRQSLGQGLEFLIYFQGNSAPDKSGLPSDRFSAERTGGSVSTLTIQRTQQEDSAVYLCASSSQSGYEQYFGPGTRLTVT.